A single T cell receptor (beta chain) is shown here with its context. Its specificity is not known. Trimming removed 0 bases from V and 7 bases from J, with 20 bases in between. The CDR3 consists of 16 residues. Germline loops: CDR1 SGHDT, CDR2 YYEEEE. The source of the sample is a study of graft-versus-host responses after intestinal transplantation. Study conclusions and caveats: Subjects displaying graft-donor T cell macrochimerism possessed elevated graft-versus-host to host-versus-graft clonal ratios inside allografts. In recipient marrow, GvH clones were found, and some appeared first in ileum or blood.

The protocol was immunoSEQ multiplex PCR, while the TCRdb copy is restricted to in-frame clones and leaves out a portion. In the table there are about 93,000 clones, 85% to 95% of which are singletons. The gene calls are TRBV5-6 and TRBJ2-7; no reliable D call. This receptor was identified in a human donor who received an intestinal transplant. Specimen: unstimulated CD8+ T cells sorted from spleen or lymph node cells, collected before intestinal transplant. DNA of the CDR3: TGTGCCAGCAGCTTGGTTTCTAGTACTGTACGTGGGGAGCAGTACTTC. This gives the protein CASSLVSSTVRGEQYF.